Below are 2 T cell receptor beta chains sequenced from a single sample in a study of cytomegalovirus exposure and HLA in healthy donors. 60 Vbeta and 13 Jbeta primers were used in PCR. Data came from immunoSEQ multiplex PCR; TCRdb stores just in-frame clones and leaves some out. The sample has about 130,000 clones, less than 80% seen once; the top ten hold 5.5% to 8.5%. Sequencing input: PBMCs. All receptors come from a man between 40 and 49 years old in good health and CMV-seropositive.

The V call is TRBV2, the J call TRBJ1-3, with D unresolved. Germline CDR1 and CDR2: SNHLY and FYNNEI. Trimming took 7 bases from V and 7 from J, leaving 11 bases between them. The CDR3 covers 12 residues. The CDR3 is CASNGGSNTIYF. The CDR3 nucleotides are TGTGCCAGCAATGGTGGGAGCAACACCATATATTTT. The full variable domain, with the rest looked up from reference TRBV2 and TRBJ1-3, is EPEVTQTPSHQVTQMGQEVILRCVPISNHLYFYWYRQILGQKVEFLVSFYNNEISEKSEIFDDQFSVERPDGSNFTLKIRSTKLEDSAMYFCASNGGSNTIYFGEGSWLTVV.

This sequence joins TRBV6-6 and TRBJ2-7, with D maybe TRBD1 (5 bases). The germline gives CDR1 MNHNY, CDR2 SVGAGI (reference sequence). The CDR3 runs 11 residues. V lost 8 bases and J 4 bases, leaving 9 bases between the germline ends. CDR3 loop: CASSRQYEQYF. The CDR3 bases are TGTGCCAGCTCAAGACAGTACGAGCAGTACTTC.